This T cell receptor beta chain was recovered during a study of blood T cell repertoires in COVID-19. Background on the study: Material from acute and convalescent COVID-19 was sourced from the United States, Italy and Spain. T cells, B-cell-depleted T cells, or PBMCs supplied cDNA or gDNA.

CDR3 length: 15 residues. Per germline, CDR1 ENHRY and CDR2 SYGVKD. The V and J ends lost 4 bases and 2 bases respectively, with 14 bases between them. Original data processing: Counts of nucleated cells, estimated from reference gene primer amplification, were obtained. TCRdb's table, derived via immunoSEQ multiplex PCR, lists solely in-frame clones and lacks some. The V and J calls and clone size were taken over from that table, and D and trimming were inferred from the DNA. The data show tens of thousands of clones, about 82% seen once. This TCR came from a human donor with active COVID-19. The donor label of this sample is uncertain. J is TRBJ1-2 and V is TRBV10-3; the D gene is possibly TRBD1 (6 bases). The material sequenced was peripheral blood. CDR3 residues: CAISGGGTRNYGYTF. CDR3 nucleotide sequence: TGTGCCATCAGTGGGGGGGGGACAAGAAACTATGGCTACACCTTC.